This T cell receptor (beta chain) was recovered during a study of glioma-infiltrating T cells. About the research overall: Samples included WHO grade II oligodendrogliomas or astrocytomas and initial-diagnosis grade IV glioblastomas.

This clonotype was seen a handful of times. Its specificity is unknown. The iRepertoire nested amplicon-rescue multiplex PCR amplified TCR alpha and beta CDR3s from RNA. A single record per CDR3 protein comes from TCRdb applying MiXCR to the multiplex PCR reads. Among more than 350,000 distinct CDR3 sequences listed, 41% were seen once. Whole-study findings and limits: Shared blood CDR3 signature motifs marked patients with low tissue-blood divergence.

Germline values: CDR1 LNHDA, CDR2 SQIVND (reference sequence). The germline V and J ends were trimmed by 6 bases and 3 bases, with 8 bases remaining between them. CDR3 length equals 12 residues. The rearrangement links TRBV19 to TRBJ1-1; D is possibly TRBD1 (5 bases). This receptor was obtained from a human donor with low-grade glioma or glioblastoma, undergoing nonglioma brain surgery, or in good health (not recorded which). The sequenced sample consisted of glioma tissue, nonneoplastic brain tissue, or PBMCs (not recorded which). CDR3 region: CASRRQYTEAFF. The CDR3 nucleotides are TGTGCCAGTAGGAGACAGTACACTGAAGCTTTCTTT. The full variable domain, in which reference TRBV19 and TRBJ1-1 provide the parts outside the CDR3, is DGGITQSPKYLFRKEGQNVTLSCEQNLNHDAMYWYRQDPGQGLRLIYYSQIVNDFQKGDIAEGYSVSREKKESFPLTVTSAQKNPTAFYLCASRRQYTEAFFGQGTRLTVV.